This TCR beta chain was captured by sequencing in a study of T cell repertoires in cytomegalovirus infection (dated by TCRdb to the late 2010s). About the full investigation: The HLA type of each donor mattered for the analysis, because public TCR beta signatures pointed to carriage of CMV infection along with the matching HLA type. Findings and caveats that apply to the study as a whole: In both this cohort and an independent cohort of approximately 350 donors, the cumulative frequency of public TCR beta family members distinguished carriers of CMV infection plus the relevant HLA type. In the ex vivo response, HLA-C-restricted CMV-specific TCR beta clonotypes were dominant, and in two of eight donors the single most frequent clonotype came from this HLA-C-restricted group.

The instrument given in TCRdb is Illumina HiSeq 1500. TCRdb reanalyzed the raw reads on its own, using fastp at Q25 for trimming and MiXCR for clone calling, and kept in-frame beta chains. CDR3 protein duplicates are merged, each entry listing the most common genes and DNA. Within this sample are fewer than 550,000 distinct CDR3 sequences, with 26% of them counted one time only. The ten largest clones capture roughly an eighth of the sample. A remark on this clonotype: Its cognate antigen has yet to be identified. No much larger clone exists at a distance of one base, and base qualities are not known.

Relative to germline, V is 8 bases shorter and J is 4 bases shorter, with 13 bases between their ends. CDR3 length: 13 amino acids, cysteine to phenylalanine. The sequence is cut down to CDR3 DNA, 39 bases in frame from base 1. CDR1 and CDR2 (MGHDK, SYGVNS) derive from the germline V gene. Sequencing input: PBMCs. This TCR derives from a human donor in good health (CMV status not recorded). Some clones in this sample may be carry-over from other donors' samples. The receptor chain draws on TRBV25-1 and TRBJ2-3; D gene: possibly TRBD2, on 5 matching bases. The nucleotides read TGTGCCAGCCGGGTTGCGGGCGCAGATACGCAGTATTTT. Translated, it gives CASRVAGADTQYF.